Presented here are 6 T cell receptor beta chains from one specimen sequenced in a study of Ad26.COV2.S vaccination and SARS-CoV-2 variants. Stated treatment: about 20 received Ad26.COV2.S at low or high dose, single or two shots; 5 received placebo; per-sample allocation not given. Sampling happened 63 days after the first vaccine or placebo injection. Profiling relied on immunoSEQ multiplex PCR, and the TCRdb table lists in-frame clones only, not all of them. Here the sample spans around 400,000 clones, 90% being singletons. The material was peripheral blood, obtained in a trial of Ad26.COV2.S vaccine versus placebo. All receptors derive from a person aged 18-60 years who received the Ad26.COV2.S COVID-19 vaccine or a placebo.

The chain uses TRBV6-2 or TRBV6-3 and TRBJ2-2; no clear D gene. Germline CDR1 reads MNHEY; CDR2 reads SVGEGT. The CDR3 runs to 17 residues. V was pared by 2 bases and J by 1 base, with 14 bases between. CDR3 sequence: CASSYPPGGVNTGELFF. DNA of the CDR3: TGTGCCAGCAGTTACCCCCCGGGTGGGGTGAACACCGGGGAGCTGTTTTTT.

The chain couples TRBV7-8 to TRBJ2-1; D gene unclear. The germline gives CDR1 SGHVS, CDR2 FQNEAQ. This CDR3 is built from 17 residues. V lost 1 base, J lost 0 bases, and 13 bases lay in between. CDR3 loop: CASSLDRYPSSYNEQFF. The CDR3 coding sequence is TGTGCCAGCAGCTTAGATCGGTACCCAAGCTCCTACAATGAGCAGTTCTTC.

The chain uses TRBV7-9 and TRBJ2-7, with 10 bases fitting TRBD2. V gave up 4 bases and J gave up 4 bases; unmatched junction bases: 4. The germline gives CDR1 SEHNR, CDR2 FQNEAQ (reference sequence). This CDR3 contains 14 residues. The chain's CDR3 is CASSSSGRSYEQYF. CDR3 DNA sequence: TGTGCCAGCAGCTCTAGCGGGAGATCTTACGAGCAGTACTTC.

The genes are TRBV18 and TRBJ2-7; 8 bases fit TRBD2. The V segment lost 0 bases and the J segment 0 bases; nucleotides outside the gene matches: 4. The CDR3 has 16 residues. CDR1 and CDR2 from the germline V gene are KGHSH and LQKENI. CDR3 in amino acids: CASSPPSGMSSYEQYF. DNA for the CDR3: TGTGCCAGCTCACCACCTAGCGGGATGAGCTCCTACGAGCAGTACTTC.

The V call is TRBV9, the J call TRBJ2-1; 10 positions match TRBD2. V shed 0 bases and J 7 bases; nucleotides not matched to a gene: 7. Germline V gives CDR1 SGDLS, CDR2 YYNGEE. The CDR3 length is 16 residues. CDR3 protein: CASSVEPSGRGNEQFF. DNA for the CDR3: TGTGCCAGCAGCGTAGAGCCTAGCGGGAGAGGTAATGAGCAGTTCTTC.

V usage is TRBV5-6 and J usage is TRBJ2-7; 11 bases line up with TRBD2. The germline CDR1 and CDR2 sequences are SGHDT and YYEEEE. CDR3 length: 16 residues. Trimming cost V 4 bases and J 3 bases; bases outside gene matches: 9. CDR3 DNA: TGTGCCAGCAGCCTCCCGGGGGGACTAGCGGTCTACGAGCAGTACTTC. This sequence encodes CASSLPGGLAVYEQYF.